The rows below give T cell receptor beta chains drawn from one sample of a study of control samples from healthy donors and cancer patients. Method: immunoSEQ multiplex PCR; TCRdb's copy keeps in-frame clones and lacks some. The sample has some 100,000 clones, roughly 88% seen once. The specimen sequenced was blood. The receptors come from a young man in good health. The CDR3 runs from the conserved cysteine through the conserved F or W. D genes are given only for firm matches. Clone size is given for some rows only: seen once, a few or many times, or a class if the clone is expanded.

abundance: -; v_gene: TRBV2; d_gene: -; j_gene: TRBJ2-2; CDR3nt: TGTGCCAGCAGTGGAGCACAGAGCACCGGGGAGCTGTTTTTT; CDR3aa: CASSGAQSTGELFF
abundance: -; v_gene: TRBV18; d_gene: TRBD2; j_gene: TRBJ2-3; CDR3nt: TGTGCCAGCTCACCAATGGCTAGCGGGTCTAGCACAGATACGCAGTATTTT; CDR3aa: CASSPMASGSSTDTQYF
abundance: -; v_gene: TRBV7-2; d_gene: TRBD2; j_gene: TRBJ2-7; CDR3nt: TGTGCCAGCAGCTTAGCCACTAGCGGGAGGTCCTACGAGCAGTACTTC; CDR3aa: CASSLATSGRSYEQYF
abundance: few; v_gene: TRBV4-3; d_gene: -; j_gene: TRBJ2-4; CDR3nt: TGCGCCAGCAGCCCCTCCGCCGCCCAGGCGGGAAACATTCAGTACTTC; CDR3aa: CASSPSAAQAGNIQYF
abundance: -; v_gene: TRBV28; d_gene: -; j_gene: TRBJ1-5; CDR3nt: TGTGCCAGCAGTCCAGGGTGGGGGGGATTAAATCAGCCCCAGCATTTT; CDR3aa: CASSPGWGGLNQPQHF
abundance: -; v_gene: TRBV30; d_gene: -; j_gene: TRBJ1-5; CDR3nt: TGTGCCTGGGGAGGACCGGGCGACGGTCAGCCCCAGCATTTT; CDR3aa: CAWGGPGDGQPQHF
abundance: -; v_gene: TRBV19; d_gene: TRBD1; j_gene: TRBJ2-2; CDR3nt: TGTGCCAGTAGTAGAAGACCTGACTTGACAGGGTGGACCGGGGAGCTGTTTTTT; CDR3aa: CASSRRPDLTGWTGELFF
abundance: -; v_gene: TRBV4-1; d_gene: TRBD1; j_gene: TRBJ1-5; CDR3nt: TGCGCCAGCAGCCAGGGACAGGGGTATAATCAGCCCCAGCATTTT; CDR3aa: CASSQGQGYNQPQHF
abundance: -; v_gene: TRBV15; d_gene: -; j_gene: TRBJ2-1; CDR3nt: TGTGCCACCAGCAGAGCCGGTCTAGACTACAATGAGCAGTTCTTC; CDR3aa: CATSRAGLDYNEQFF
abundance: -; v_gene: TRBV28; d_gene: TRBD2; j_gene: TRBJ2-1; CDR3nt: TGTGCCAGCAGTTTAAGTCCTAGCGGGAGTGCTGAGCAGTTCTTC; CDR3aa: CASSLSPSGSAEQFF
abundance: -; v_gene: TRBV18; d_gene: -; j_gene: TRBJ1-1; CDR3nt: TGTGCCAGCTCACCGGGGAGGGGGGCGAGAACTGAAGCTTTCTTT; CDR3aa: CASSPGRGARTEAFF
abundance: -; v_gene: TRBV27; d_gene: TRBD1; j_gene: TRBJ2-7; CDR3nt: TGTGCCAGCATTGACACCGGGACAGGGTCAACCGAGCAGTACTTC; CDR3aa: CASIDTGTGSTEQYF
abundance: -; v_gene: TRBV19; d_gene: TRBD2; j_gene: TRBJ2-7; CDR3nt: TGTGCCAGTAGTGGAGACGGGAGGGTCGGCGAGCAGTACTTC; CDR3aa: CASSGDGRVGEQYF
abundance: -; v_gene: TRBV18; d_gene: -; j_gene: TRBJ2-7; CDR3nt: TGTGCCAGCTCACCACTCGGGGGCCACTACGAGCAGTACTTC; CDR3aa: CASSPLGGHYEQYF
abundance: -; v_gene: TRBV18; d_gene: -; j_gene: TRBJ2-1; CDR3nt: TGTGCCAGCTCACCAAGGCTCGGGGACGCCAATGAGCAGTTCTTC; CDR3aa: CASSPRLGDANEQFF
abundance: -; v_gene: TRBV10-2; d_gene: TRBD2; j_gene: TRBJ2-1; CDR3nt: TGCGCCAGCAGTGAGCAAGATCCCGGACTAGGTAATGAGCAGTTCTTC; CDR3aa: CASSEQDPGLGNEQFF
abundance: -; v_gene: TRBV6-1; d_gene: TRBD2; j_gene: TRBJ2-3; CDR3nt: TGTGCCAGCAGTGATAGCTACCTGGCGGGGGAGGTATTATCCCAGTATTTT; CDR3aa: CASSDSYLAGEVLSQYF
abundance: -; v_gene: TRBV6-5; d_gene: -; j_gene: TRBJ2-7; CDR3nt: TGTGCCAGCATCTCGGCGACTAGAAACTACGAGCAGTACTTC; CDR3aa: CASISATRNYEQYF
abundance: -; v_gene: TRBV6-2/TRBV6-3; d_gene: TRBD1; j_gene: TRBJ2-7; CDR3nt: TGTGCCAGCAGTGAGCCGGGACAGGGCAACGAGCAGTACTTC; CDR3aa: CASSEPGQGNEQYF
abundance: -; v_gene: TRBV3-1/TRBV3-2; d_gene: -; j_gene: TRBJ2-7; CDR3nt: TGTGCCAGCAGCCCACAAAGATCCTACGAGCAGTACTTC; CDR3aa: CASSPQRSYEQYF
abundance: -; v_gene: TRBV24-1; d_gene: -; j_gene: TRBJ2-5; CDR3nt: TGTGCCACCAGTGATTCGGCCAGGCAAGAGACCCAGTACTTC; CDR3aa: CATSDSARQETQYF
abundance: once; v_gene: TRBV9; d_gene: -; j_gene: TRBJ2-3; CDR3nt: TGTGCCAGCAGCGTTAAGGGGTTAACAGATACGCAGTATTTT; CDR3aa: CASSVKGLTDTQYF
abundance: -; v_gene: TRBV18; d_gene: -; j_gene: TRBJ2-1; CDR3nt: TGTGCCAGCTCACCAGTTTCGGAGGTATACTCCTACAATGAGCAGTTCTTC; CDR3aa: CASSPVSEVYSYNEQFF
abundance: once; v_gene: TRBV19; d_gene: TRBD1; j_gene: TRBJ1-1; CDR3nt: TGTGCCAGTAGTCAGACAGGGGGAAACACTGAAGCTTTCTTT; CDR3aa: CASSQTGGNTEAFF
abundance: -; v_gene: TRBV6-1; d_gene: TRBD1; j_gene: TRBJ1-4; CDR3nt: TGTGCCAGCAGTGAATTGGGGACAGGCCTGAATGAAAAACTGTTTTTT; CDR3aa: CASSELGTGLNEKLFF
abundance: -; v_gene: TRBV29-1; d_gene: -; j_gene: TRBJ2-7; CDR3nt: TGCAGCGTTGAATTACTAGACAGAAAGAGGGAGCAGTACTTC; CDR3aa: CSVELLDRKREQYF
abundance: -; v_gene: TRBV7-3; d_gene: TRBD2; j_gene: TRBJ2-2; CDR3nt: TGTGCCAGCAGCTTAAGTGGGACTAGCGGGAGGGCCGGTAAATCCGGGGAGCTGTTTTTT; CDR3aa: CASSLSGTSGRAGKSGELFF
abundance: -; v_gene: TRBV29-1; d_gene: -; j_gene: TRBJ2-3; CDR3nt: TGCAGCGTGTTAGAAGATACGCAGTATTTT; CDR3aa: CSVLEDTQYF
abundance: few; v_gene: TRBV7-6; d_gene: -; j_gene: TRBJ1-1; CDR3nt: TGTGCCAGCAGCCCTACACCGAAATCGACAGGAGAGAACACTGAAGCTTTCTTT; CDR3aa: CASSPTPKSTGENTEAFF
abundance: -; v_gene: TRBV7-2; d_gene: TRBD1; j_gene: TRBJ1-5; CDR3nt: TGTGCCAGCAGCTCCCAGGGGACAGGGAATCAGCCCCAGCATTTT; CDR3aa: CASSSQGTGNQPQHF
abundance: once; v_gene: TRBV7-9; d_gene: -; j_gene: TRBJ2-2; CDR3nt: TGTGCCAGCAGCTTTCCCAGGAACACCGGGGAGCTGTTTTTT; CDR3aa: CASSFPRNTGELFF
abundance: -; v_gene: TRBV4-3; d_gene: -; j_gene: TRBJ2-1; CDR3nt: TGCGCCAGCAGCTGGGCAGGCCGGGGCAATGAGCAGTTCTTC; CDR3aa: CASSWAGRGNEQFF
abundance: -; v_gene: TRBV7-9; d_gene: TRBD2; j_gene: TRBJ2-3; CDR3nt: TGTGCCAGCAGCTTAGCGCTGACGGGAGGGCCCTCAGATACGCAGTATTTT; CDR3aa: CASSLALTGGPSDTQYF
abundance: -; v_gene: TRBV2; d_gene: -; j_gene: TRBJ1-4; CDR3nt: TGTGCCAGCAGTGAACTTCACCTTTCTAATGAAAAACTGTTTTTT; CDR3aa: CASSELHLSNEKLFF
abundance: -; v_gene: TRBV28; d_gene: TRBD2; j_gene: TRBJ2-1; CDR3nt: TGTGCCAGCAGTCAGCCCCAAGGACTAGCGGGAGATGAGCAGTTCTTC; CDR3aa: CASSQPQGLAGDEQFF
abundance: -; v_gene: TRBV18; d_gene: TRBD1; j_gene: TRBJ2-7; CDR3nt: TGTGCCAGCTCACCTACAGGGGTCAACGAGCAGTACTTC; CDR3aa: CASSPTGVNEQYF
abundance: few; v_gene: TRBV6-2/TRBV6-3; d_gene: TRBD2; j_gene: TRBJ2-7; CDR3nt: TGTGCCAGCAGTATCCTAGCGGGTTCCTACGAGCAGTACTTC; CDR3aa: CASSILAGSYEQYF
abundance: -; v_gene: TRBV6-2/TRBV6-3; d_gene: -; j_gene: TRBJ2-7; CDR3nt: TGTGCCAGCAGTTACGCCGGGTTCGAGCAGTACTTC; CDR3aa: CASSYAGFEQYF
abundance: -; v_gene: TRBV3-1/TRBV3-2; d_gene: -; j_gene: TRBJ1-1; CDR3nt: TGTGCCAGCAGCCAAGACAGGGTAAGAACTGAAGCTTTCTTT; CDR3aa: CASSQDRVRTEAFF
abundance: -; v_gene: TRBV5-1; d_gene: -; j_gene: TRBJ1-1; CDR3nt: TGCGCCAGCAGCTCCGATCCCGGGGGCACTGAAGCTTTCTTT; CDR3aa: CASSSDPGGTEAFF
abundance: -; v_gene: TRBV28; d_gene: -; j_gene: TRBJ1-2; CDR3nt: TGTGCCAGCACCACCGACTGGGGGGCCTATGGCTACACCTTC; CDR3aa: CASTTDWGAYGYTF
abundance: -; v_gene: TRBV18; d_gene: -; j_gene: TRBJ2-5; CDR3nt: TGTGCCAGCTCACTATCCTCCGGGGGCCGGGAGACCCAGTACTTC; CDR3aa: CASSLSSGGRETQYF
abundance: -; v_gene: TRBV7-6; d_gene: TRBD2; j_gene: TRBJ2-2; CDR3nt: TGTGCCAGCAGAGGACTAGCGGGAGGGACGGCCGGGGAGCTGTTTTTT; CDR3aa: CASRGLAGGTAGELFF
abundance: -; v_gene: TRBV5-1; d_gene: TRBD2; j_gene: TRBJ2-1; CDR3nt: TGCGCCAGCAGCTTTGGGGCTAGCGGGAGTGATGAGCAGTTCTTC; CDR3aa: CASSFGASGSDEQFF
abundance: -; v_gene: TRBV7-2; d_gene: TRBD2; j_gene: TRBJ2-5; CDR3nt: TGTGCCGAAGCGGGAGGGGAAAAGACCCAGTACTTC; CDR3aa: CAEAGGEKTQYF
abundance: -; v_gene: TRBV7-2; d_gene: TRBD2; j_gene: TRBJ2-1; CDR3nt: TGTGCCAGCAGCTCTAGCGGGAAAGGGTACAATGAGCAGTTCTTC; CDR3aa: CASSSSGKGYNEQFF
abundance: -; v_gene: TRBV2; d_gene: TRBD2; j_gene: TRBJ2-1; CDR3nt: TGTGCCAGCAGGGGATCTTCTAGCGGACCTTACAATGAGCAGTTCTTC; CDR3aa: CASRGSSSGPYNEQFF
abundance: -; v_gene: TRBV7-6; d_gene: -; j_gene: TRBJ2-1; CDR3nt: TGTGCCAGCAGCCACGCGTCGAGCGATTACAATGAGCAGTTCTTC; CDR3aa: CASSHASSDYNEQFF
abundance: -; v_gene: TRBV19; d_gene: TRBD2; j_gene: TRBJ2-1; CDR3nt: TGTGCCACCTGCAGCGGGAGGGCCTACAATGAGCAGTTCTTC; CDR3aa: CATCSGRAYNEQFF
abundance: -; v_gene: TRBV29-1; d_gene: -; j_gene: TRBJ2-2; CDR3nt: TGCAGCGTTGACCGCGACTCGAACACCGGGGAGCTGTTTTTT; CDR3aa: CSVDRDSNTGELFF
abundance: -; v_gene: TRBV19; d_gene: TRBD1; j_gene: TRBJ2-5; CDR3nt: TGTGCCAGTAGCCGGCCGGGACAGGAAGAGACCCAGTACTTC; CDR3aa: CASSRPGQEETQYF
abundance: -; v_gene: TRBV24-1; d_gene: -; j_gene: TRBJ1-2; CDR3nt: TGTGCCACCAGTGATGAGACAGGCATGTATGGCTACACCTTC; CDR3aa: CATSDETGMYGYTF
abundance: -; v_gene: TRBV7-2; d_gene: -; j_gene: TRBJ1-2; CDR3nt: TGTGCCAGCAGCCCCGTCGGGGGATATAACTATGGCTACACCTTC; CDR3aa: CASSPVGGYNYGYTF